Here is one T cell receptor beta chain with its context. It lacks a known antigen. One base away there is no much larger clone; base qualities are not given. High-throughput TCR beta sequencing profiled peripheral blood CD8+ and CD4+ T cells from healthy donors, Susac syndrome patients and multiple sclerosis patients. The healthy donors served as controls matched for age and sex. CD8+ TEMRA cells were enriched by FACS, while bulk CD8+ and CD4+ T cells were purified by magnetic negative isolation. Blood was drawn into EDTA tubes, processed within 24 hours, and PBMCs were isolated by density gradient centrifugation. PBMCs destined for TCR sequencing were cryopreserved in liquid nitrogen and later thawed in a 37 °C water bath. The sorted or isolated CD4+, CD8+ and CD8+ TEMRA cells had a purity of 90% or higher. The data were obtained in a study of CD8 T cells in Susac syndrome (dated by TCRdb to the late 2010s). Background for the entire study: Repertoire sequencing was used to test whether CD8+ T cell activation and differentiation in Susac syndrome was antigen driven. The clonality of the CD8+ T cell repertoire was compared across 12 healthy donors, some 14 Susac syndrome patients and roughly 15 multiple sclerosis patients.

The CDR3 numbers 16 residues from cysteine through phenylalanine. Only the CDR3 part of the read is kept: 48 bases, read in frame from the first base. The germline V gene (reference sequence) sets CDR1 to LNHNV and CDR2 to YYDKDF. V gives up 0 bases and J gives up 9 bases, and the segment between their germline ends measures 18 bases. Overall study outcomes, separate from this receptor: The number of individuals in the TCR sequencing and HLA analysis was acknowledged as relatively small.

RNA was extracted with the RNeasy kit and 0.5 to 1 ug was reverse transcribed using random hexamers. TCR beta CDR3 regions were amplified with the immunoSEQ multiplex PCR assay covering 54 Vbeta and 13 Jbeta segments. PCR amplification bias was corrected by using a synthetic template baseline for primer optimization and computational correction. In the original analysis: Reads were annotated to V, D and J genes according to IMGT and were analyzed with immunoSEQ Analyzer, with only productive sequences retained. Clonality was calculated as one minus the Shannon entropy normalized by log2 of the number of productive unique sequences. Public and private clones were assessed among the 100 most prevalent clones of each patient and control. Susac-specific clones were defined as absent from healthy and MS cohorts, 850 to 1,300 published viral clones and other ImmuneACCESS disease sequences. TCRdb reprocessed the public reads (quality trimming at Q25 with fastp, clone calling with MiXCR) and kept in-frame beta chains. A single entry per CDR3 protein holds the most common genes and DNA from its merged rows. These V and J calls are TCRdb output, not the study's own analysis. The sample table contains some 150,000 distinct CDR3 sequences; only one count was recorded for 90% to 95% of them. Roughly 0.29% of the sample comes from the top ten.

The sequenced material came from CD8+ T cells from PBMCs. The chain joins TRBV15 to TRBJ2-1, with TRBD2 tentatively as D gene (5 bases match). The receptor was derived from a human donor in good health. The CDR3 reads CATSRDRTTFGVEQFF. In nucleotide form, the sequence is TGTGCCACCAGCAGAGATCGTACTACCTTCGGGGTTGAGCAGTTCTTC.